These 25 T cell receptor beta chains share one sample of origin, sequenced in a study of OX40 agonist ivuxolimab in advanced cancers. Library generation was performed with the immunoSEQ multiplex PCR assay. Held by TCRdb, this immuneACCESS table contains in-frame sequences only and omits some clones. Under half of the omission traces to an unresolved V gene where checked; the cause of the rest is unknown. This sample gives around 77,000 clones in total; approximately 83% of them show up just once. The ten largest account for 0.65% to 0.8% of the sample. Sequenced material: CD4+ or CD8+ T cells sorted from blood, taken in a trial of the OX40 agonist ivuxolimab. The receptors derive from an adult with an advanced solid tumor such as melanoma, head and neck, liver or kidney cancer.

This clone was recorded once. The J gene is TRBJ2-7, the V gene TRBV6-5, with 8 bases identical to TRBD2. Trimming took 7 bases from V and 1 from J; bases not matched to a gene: 6. The germline gives CDR1 MNHEY, CDR2 SVGAGI. CDR3 length: 14 amino acids. In nucleotides, the CDR3 is TGTGCCAGCACCGTAGCGGGGAGGTCCTACGAGCAGTACTTC. It specifies CASTVAGRSYEQYF.

The rearrangement uses TRBV18 and TRBJ1-3; unclear D gene. CDR1 and CDR2 from the germline V gene are KGHSH and LQKENI. CDR3 length: 13 residues. The V and J ends lost 8 bases and 2 bases respectively, with 10 bases between them. The DNA of the CDR3 is TGTGCCAGCCGCCCTGCTACTGGAAACACCATATATTTT. Translated, it gives CASRPATGNTIYF.

A note on this clone: Other DNA sequences in this sample translate to the same CDR3. The chain carries TRBV7-8 and TRBJ1-1, with a weak D call TRBD1 (5 bases). The CDR3 is 14 residues long. CDR1 SGHVS and CDR2 FQNEAQ come from the germline V gene. Trimming removed 5 bases from V and 3 bases from J, with 13 bases in between. The CDR3 nucleotides are TGTGCCAGCAGCCCAGAAGGGGCCTACACTGAAGCTTTCTTT. This codes for CASSPEGAYTEAFF. Based on the CDR3 plus reference TRBV7-8 and TRBJ1-1, the full variable domain is GAGVSQSPRYKVAKRGQDVALRCDPISGHVSLFWYQQALGQGPEFLTYFQNEAQLDKSGLPSDRFFAERPEGSVSTLKIQRTQQEDSAVYLCASSPEGAYTEAFFGQGTRLTVV.

Concerning this clone itself: This sample includes further DNA sequences coding for the same CDR3. This chain uses TRBV9 with TRBJ2-1, with TRBD2 identical over 7 bases. V dropped 0 bases and J dropped 4; count of bases not matched to a gene: 4. There are 15 residues in the CDR3. Looked up from germline, CDR1 is SGDLS and CDR2 is YYNGEE. CDR3 sequence: CASSVAGGGYNEQFF. The CDR3 coding sequence is TGTGCCAGCAGCGTAGCGGGGGGAGGATACAATGAGCAGTTCTTC.

The rearrangement joins TRBV5-1 to TRBJ2-5; TRBD2 agrees at 8 bases. J gave up 5 bases and V 4 bases, and 10 bases lay outside the gene matches. The CDR3 is 15 residues long. In germline, CDR1 is SGHRS, CDR2 YFSETQ. In nucleotides, the CDR3 is TGCGCCAGCAGCCCTTCGACCGGGAGGGTGGAGACCCAGTACTTC. Its translation is CASSPSTGRVETQYF.

The chain carries TRBV5-1 and TRBJ2-7; 11 bases match TRBD2. The CDR3 covers 17 residues. The germline gives CDR1 SGHRS, CDR2 YFSETQ. After removal of 0 bases from V and 6 bases from J, the junction contained 11 bases not matched to a gene. Written as DNA, the CDR3 is TGCGCCAGCAGCTTGGTTCCTAGCGGGGGGAATGGGCTCGAGCAGTACTTC. Protein: CASSLVPSGGNGLEQYF.

This clone was counted a few times. The chain carries TRBV7-3 and TRBJ2-5; D call uncertain. In germline, CDR1 is SGHTA, CDR2 FQGTGA. The length of the CDR3 is 13 residues. The ends were cut back, 0 bases at V and 6 bases at J, with 8 bases in the middle. The CDR3 loop is CASSLTSSQTQYF. CDR3 sequence (DNA): TGTGCCAGCAGCTTAACCTCGTCACAGACCCAGTACTTC.

This clone was seen only a few times. The chain joins TRBV7-2 to TRBJ1-6; 10 nucleotides match TRBD1. Germline CDR1 and CDR2: SGHTA and FQGNSA. There are 14 residues in the CDR3. V lost 1 base and J lost 10; bases outside the gene matches: 1. The CDR3 protein is CASSLGTGGSPLHF. The CDR3 DNA follows: TGTGCCAGCAGCTTAGGGACAGGGGGATCACCCCTCCACTTT.

In its sample, this clone was seen once. V is TRBV6-5 and J is TRBJ1-1; possible D gene TRBD1, 5 bases. Trimming took off 7 bases at V and 0 bases at J, with 9 bases between the two ends. CDR1 MNHEY and CDR2 SVGAGI come from the germline V gene. CDR3 length: 13 amino acids. Here the CDR3 DNA reads TGTGCCAGCACTAAAGGGGTGAACACTGAAGCTTTCTTT. Its translation: CASTKGVNTEAFF.

This clone was seen more than once but under ten times. The chain combines TRBV6-6 with TRBJ1-6; TRBD1 might be the D (6 bases). Germline V lookup: CDR1 MNHNY, CDR2 SVGAGI (reference sequence). V was pared by 9 bases and J by 8 bases, with 11 bases between. The CDR3 consists of 12 residues. The DNA of the CDR3 is TGTGCCAGTGGTGGGGGCGATTCACCCCTCCACTTT. Protein product: CASGGGDSPLHF.

For the CDR3, the DNA is TGCGCCAGCAGCTTGAGTCAGGCCGGGGACTATGGCTACACCTTC. Protein product: CASSLSQAGDYGYTF. The chain uses TRBV5-1 and TRBJ1-2; D remains unclear. The CDR3 sequence is 15 residues long. Between the trimmed V and J ends, which lost 1 base and 3 bases, there was a span of 13 bases. CDR1 and CDR2 (germline): SGHRS, YFSETQ.

A single count supports this clone. V is TRBV29-1 and J is TRBJ2-3; 7 nucleotides match TRBD1. The junction had 9 bases not matched to a gene; V was cut back by 1 base and J by 5 bases. This CDR3 is built from 15 residues. Germline V gene lookup returns CDR1 SQVTM and CDR2 ANQGSEA. The CDR3 nucleotides read TGCAGCGTTGAAGGTCACGTCCAGGGGGTAGATACGCAGTATTTT. It specifies CSVEGHVQGVDTQYF.

This clone was counted a single time. The chain joins TRBV19 to TRBJ2-5; 7 bases align to TRBD1. Germline CDR1 reads LNHDA; CDR2 reads SQIVND (reference sequence). This CDR3 is built from 16 residues. Trimming took 0 bases from V and 4 from J; bases not matched to a gene: 8. CDR3 sequence reads: CASSIDPGTVRETQYF. The CDR3, as DNA: TGTGCCAGTAGTATAGACCCCGGGACAGTCCGAGAGACCCAGTACTTC.

This chain joins TRBV7-2 and TRBJ1-2; the D is unclear. Germline-derived CDR1 and CDR2 are SGHTA and FQGNSA. This CDR3 spans 12 amino acids. V lost 2 bases and J lost 6, with 7 bases in between. CDR3 DNA sequence: TGTGCCAGCAGCTTAAATTTCGATGGCTACACCTTC. It translates to CASSLNFDGYTF.

This clone has just a few counts. This same CDR3 is encoded by further DNA sequences in the sample. The CDR3 loop is CASSLLAGGNTGELFF. The CDR3 region has the DNA TGTGCCAGCAGCTTGCTAGCGGGGGGGAACACCGGGGAGCTGTTTTTT. The genes are TRBV5-6 and TRBJ2-2, with 11 positions matching TRBD2. The CDR3 has 16 residues. CDR1 and CDR2 from the germline V gene are SGHDT and YYEEEE. Trimming cost V 1 base and J 1 base; bases outside gene matches: 0.

The chain is built from TRBV6-5 and TRBJ1-2; tentatively, D is TRBD1 (6 bases). The CDR3 has 11 residues. V was clipped by 2 bases and J by 10 bases, with 8 bases between them. Germline loops: CDR1 MNHEY, CDR2 SVGAGI. CDR3 residues: CASSYGTPYTF. CDR3 nucleotide sequence: TGTGCCAGCAGTTACGGGACACCCTACACCTTC.

This clone has only one observation. The junction departs from germline at one end; a sequencing error may be responsible. The V gene is TRBV7-7, the J gene TRBJ2-5; D not resolved. Germline loops: CDR1 SSHAT, CDR2 FNYEAQ (reference sequence). The CDR3 totals 14 residues. This CDR3 is CASSLYTGQETQYF. The CDR3 nucleotides read TGTGCTAGCAGCTTGTACACGGGCCAAGAGACCCAGTACTTC.

CDR3 nucleotides: TGTGCCAGCAGTTTATCCAGGGACCTGGGTTTAGATACGCAGTATTTT. This gives the protein CASSLSRDLGLDTQYF. This chain links TRBV27 with TRBJ2-3; D could derive from TRBD1 or TRBD2 (5 bases each). V lost 0 bases to trimming and J lost 5 bases, with 15 bases between them. The CDR3 loop spans 16 amino acids. Germline V CDR1 and CDR2: MNHEY, SMNVEV (reference sequence).

The rearrangement uses TRBV5-1 and TRBJ2-7; a weak D match, TRBD1 (6 bases). Germline lookup yields CDR1 SGHRS and CDR2 YFSETQ. V dropped 1 base and J dropped 5 bases, with 16 bases sitting between them. CDR3 length equals 15 residues. CDR3 DNA sequence: TGCGCCAGCAGCTTGACCGGGACACCAGCAGACGAGCAGTACTTC. This encodes CASSLTGTPADEQYF.

The CDR3 protein is CASSFKGAYEQYF. The CDR3 DNA is TGTGCCAGCAGCTTTAAGGGTGCCTACGAGCAGTACTTC. The rearrangement joins TRBV5-4 to TRBJ2-7; D is unresolved. The germline V gene encodes CDR1 SGHNT and CDR2 YYREEE (reference sequence). Trimming removed 2 bases at V and 2 bases at J, with 8 bases between. The CDR3 has 13 amino acids.

The chain carries TRBV5-4 and TRBJ2-2, with 8 positions matching TRBD1. The V and J ends lost 5 bases and 5 bases, in that order; junction bases with no gene match: 14. From germline, CDR1 is SGHNT and CDR2 YYREEE (reference sequence). The length of the CDR3 is 17 residues. In DNA, the CDR3 is TGTGCCAGCAGAGGGGGGCAGGGGGCACCATTTACCGGGGAGCTGTTTTTT. Residues: CASRGGQGAPFTGELFF. The variable domain in full, completed from reference TRBV5-4 and TRBJ2-2, reads ETGVTQSPTHLIKTRGQQVTLRCSSQSGHNTVSWYQQALGQGPQFIFQYYREEENGRGNFPPRFSGLQFPNYSSELNVNALELDDSALYLCASRGGQGAPFTGELFFGEGSRLTVL.

The rearrangement uses TRBV4-3 and TRBJ2-2; D may match TRBD1 or TRBD2 (5 bases each). V lost 0 bases and J 0 bases, leaving 11 bases between the germline ends. This CDR3 has 17 amino acids. CDR1 is LGHNA, CDR2 YSLEER, per germline. This CDR3 is CASSQDVGTTNTGELFF. CDR3 nucleotides: TGCGCCAGCAGCCAAGATGTGGGGACGACGAACACCGGGGAGCTGTTTTTT.

The rearrangement joins TRBV5-8 to TRBJ2-7; 7 bases fit TRBD2. After removal of 0 bases from V and 2 bases from J, the junction contained 5 bases not matched to a gene. CDR1 and CDR2 from the germline V gene are SGHTS and YDEGEE. CDR3 length: 15 amino acids. This CDR3 is CASSLGGGIPYEQYF. The CDR3 nucleotides read TGTGCCAGCAGCTTGGGGGGGGGAATCCCCTACGAGCAGTACTTC.

V gene TRBV7-2 combines with J gene TRBJ2-6; no clear D. Germline CDR1 reads SGHTA; CDR2 reads FQGNSA. This CDR3 is built from 15 residues. The V end lost 5 bases, the J end lost 7 bases, and 15 bases lay between the germline ends. DNA of the CDR3: TGTGCCAGCAGCCACTCCGTTGAGTTAGCCAACGTCCTGACTTTC. This translates into CASSHSVELANVLTF.

The chain combines TRBV19 with TRBJ2-2; 9 bases map to TRBD1. V lost 6 bases to trimming and J lost 4 bases; unmatched junction nucleotides: 9. Germline CDR1 is LNHDA and CDR2 is SQIVND (reference sequence). CDR3 length: 16 residues. The CDR3 protein is CASSLQGATSTGELFF. CDR3 bases: TGTGCCAGTAGCCTACAGGGGGCTACGAGCACCGGGGAGCTGTTTTTT.